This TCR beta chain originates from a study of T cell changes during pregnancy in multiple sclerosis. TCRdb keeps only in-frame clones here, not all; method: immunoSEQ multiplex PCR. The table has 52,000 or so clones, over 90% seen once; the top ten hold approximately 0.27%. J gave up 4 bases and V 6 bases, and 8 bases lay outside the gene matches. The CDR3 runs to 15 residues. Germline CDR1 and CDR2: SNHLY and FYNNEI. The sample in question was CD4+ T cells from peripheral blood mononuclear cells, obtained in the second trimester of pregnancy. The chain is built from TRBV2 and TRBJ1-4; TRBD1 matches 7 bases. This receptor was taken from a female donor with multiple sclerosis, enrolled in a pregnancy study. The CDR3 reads CASSRDRVGNEKLFF. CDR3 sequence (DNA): TGTGCCAGCAGCCGCGACAGGGTTGGTAATGAAAAACTGTTTTTT. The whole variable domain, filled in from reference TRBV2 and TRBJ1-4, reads EPEVTQTPSHQVTQMGQEVILRCVPISNHLYFYWYRQILGQKVEFLVSFYNNEISEKSEIFDDQFSVERPDGSNFTLKIRSTKLEDSAMYFCASSRDRVGNEKLFFGSGTQLSVL.